Below, one T cell receptor (beta chain) is given with its context. The V gene lost 0 bases and the J gene lost 3 bases, with 15 bases spanning the gap. Germline CDR1 LGHNA, CDR2 YNFKEQ. The length of the CDR3 is 17 residues. Clones were sequenced by immunoSEQ multiplex PCR, and TCRdb holds only the in-frame ones, with some missing. The repertoire holds approximately 87,000 clones, with around 96% as singletons. The source of the sample is a study of technical replicates of blood from a handful of donors. The chain carries TRBV4-2 and TRBJ1-5; TRBD1 might be the D (6 bases). The source is a human donor in good health. Input material: T cells isolated from PBMCs. The chain's CDR3 is CASSQESSRGDNQPQHF. CDR3 DNA sequence: TGTGCCAGCAGCCAAGAGTCGTCCAGGGGTGACAATCAGCCCCAGCATTTT.